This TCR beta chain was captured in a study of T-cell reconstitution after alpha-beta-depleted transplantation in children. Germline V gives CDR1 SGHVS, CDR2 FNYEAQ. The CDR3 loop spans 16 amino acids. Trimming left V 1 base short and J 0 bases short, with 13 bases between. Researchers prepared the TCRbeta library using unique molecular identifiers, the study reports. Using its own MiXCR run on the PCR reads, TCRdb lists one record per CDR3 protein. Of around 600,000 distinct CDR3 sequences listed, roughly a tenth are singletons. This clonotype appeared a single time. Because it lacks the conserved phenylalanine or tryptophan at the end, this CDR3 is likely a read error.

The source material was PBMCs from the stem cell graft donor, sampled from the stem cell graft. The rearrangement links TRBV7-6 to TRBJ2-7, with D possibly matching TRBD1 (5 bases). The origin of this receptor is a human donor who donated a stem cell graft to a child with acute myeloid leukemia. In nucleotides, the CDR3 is TGTGCCAGCAGCTTAGAGGTGGGGCCCCTCTCCTACGAGCAGTACTAC. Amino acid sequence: CASSLEVGPLSYEQYY.